The 22 T cell receptor beta chains presented below share a single source sample, sequenced in a study of blood T cell repertoires in COVID-19. Clones were sequenced by immunoSEQ multiplex PCR, and TCRdb holds only the in-frame ones, with some missing. The sample lists about 39,000 clones, 87% occurring once. Sequenced input: peripheral blood. The receptors were sampled from a man between 50 and 59 years old with active or convalescent COVID-19.

This clone was seen a handful of times. The V call is TRBV18, the J call TRBJ2-3; 7 bases align to TRBD1. The CDR3 has 14 residues. The J segment lost 6 bases and the V segment lost 1 base, leaving 4 bases of the junction unmatched. Germline V lookup: CDR1 KGHSH, CDR2 LQKENI. This chain's CDR3 is CASSPRQGRDTQYF. CDR3 in DNA: TGTGCCAGCTCACCACGACAGGGTCGGGATACGCAGTATTTT.

The V and J genes are TRBV2 and TRBJ1-6; no clear D gene. Trimming took off 8 bases at V and 10 bases at J, with 12 bases between the two ends. Germline V gives CDR1 SNHLY, CDR2 FYNNEI. The CDR3 sequence is 12 residues long. CDR3 coding DNA: TGTGCCAGCGGAGACCAGAGGTCACCCCTCCACTTT. Amino acid sequence: CASGDQRSPLHF.

The chain carries TRBV29-1 and TRBJ2-2, with 7 bases aligning to TRBD1. Germline V lookup: CDR1 SQVTM, CDR2 ANQGSEA. J lost 4 bases, V lost 6 bases, and 2 bases had no gene match. This CDR3 is built from 12 residues. The CDR3 loop is CSVQGSTGELFF. As DNA, the CDR3 is TGCAGCGTACAGGGGAGCACCGGGGAGCTGTTTTTT.

The V call is TRBV10-2, the J call TRBJ1-2; the match to TRBD1 covers 7 bases. CDR3 length: 14 residues. The J segment lost 3 bases and the V segment lost 6 bases, leaving 7 bases of the junction unmatched. Looked up from germline, CDR1 is WSHSY and CDR2 is SAAADI. The CDR3 DNA reads TGCGCCAGCAGCGATAAAACAGGGGACTATGGCTACACCTTC. Translation: CASSDKTGDYGYTF.

The chain uses TRBV5-5 and TRBJ2-5; maybe TRBD1 (6 bases). Per the germline V gene, CDR1 is SGHKS and CDR2 is YYEKEE (reference sequence). V dropped 2 bases and J dropped 1 base, with 12 bases sitting between them. The CDR3 has 15 residues. The CDR3 DNA reads TGTGCCAGCAGCTTCCCAGGGGTTGGCCAAGAGACCCAGTACTTC. Its translation is CASSFPGVGQETQYF. Using reference TRBV5-5 and TRBJ2-5 for the parts outside the CDR3, the full variable domain is DAGVTQSPTHLIKTRGQQVTLRCSPISGHKSVSWYQQVLGQGPQFIFQYYEKEERGRGNFPDRFSARQFPNYSSELNVNALLLGDSALYLCASSFPGVGQETQYFGPGTRLLVL.

V gene TRBV27 combines with J gene TRBJ2-7; 12 nucleotides align to TRBD2. V trimming: 5 bases; J trimming: 7 bases; junction bases outside the gene matches: 12. Germline V gives CDR1 MNHEY, CDR2 SMNVEV (reference sequence). The CDR3 extends over 16 amino acids. CDR3 bases: TGTGCCAGCAGTGGGTGGCTAGCGGGAGGGCCGGTGGAGCAGTACTTC. This translates into CASSGWLAGGPVEQYF.

The chain links TRBV5-1 to TRBJ1-3, with D maybe TRBD1 (6 bases). There are 14 residues in the CDR3. V was clipped by 1 base and J by 2 bases, with 7 bases between them. Per germline, CDR1 SGHRS and CDR2 YFSETQ. CDR3 DNA: TGCGCCAGCAGCTTGTCAGGGGCTGGAAACACCATATATTTT. Translation: CASSLSGAGNTIYF.

The J gene is TRBJ2-5, the V gene TRBV4-1; TRBD2 agrees at 8 bases. V was pared by 0 bases and J by 4 bases, with 7 bases of the junction left unmatched. This CDR3 spans 16 amino acids. CDR1 and CDR2 from the germline V gene are MGHRA and YSYEKL. CDR3 sequence reads: CASSQDLAGGIETQYF. CDR3 nucleotides: TGCGCCAGCAGCCAAGATCTGGCGGGAGGTATAGAGACCCAGTACTTC.

CDR3 sequence reads: CASSLPTGGYEQYF. In nucleotides, the CDR3 is TGTGCCAGCAGTTTACCGACAGGGGGCTACGAGCAGTACTTC. The genes are TRBV28 and TRBJ2-7; TRBD1 matches at 9 bases. The V gene's germline CDR1 is MDHEN and CDR2 SYDVKM. The CDR3 has 14 amino acids. V shed 2 bases and J 3 bases; nucleotides not matched to a gene: 2.

This clone is a singleton in its sample. The gene calls are TRBV10-2 and TRBJ2-5, with 7 positions matching TRBD1. The germline gives CDR1 WSHSY, CDR2 SAAADI. After removal of 6 bases from V and 4 bases from J, the junction contained 11 bases not matched to a gene. CDR3 length equals 15 residues. CDR3 in DNA: TGCGCCAGCAGCCAGGTATCAGGGGGTAGAGAGACCCAGTACTTC. Its translation is CASSQVSGGRETQYF.

This CDR3 is CASSSGGFGSYEQYV. In nucleotides, the CDR3 is TGTGCCAGCAGTTCCGGGGGGTTTGGCTCCTACGAGCAGTACGTC. The chain carries TRBV28 and TRBJ2-7, with 7 positions matching TRBD2. Losses at the gene ends were 4 bases for V and 0 bases for J; bases not matched to a gene: 6. Per germline, CDR1 MDHEN and CDR2 SYDVKM. The CDR3 length is 15 residues.

The rearrangement joins TRBV4-2 to TRBJ2-5; D remains ambiguous. Between the trimmed V and J ends, which lost 6 bases and 5 bases, there was a span of 7 bases. CDR1 LGHNA and CDR2 YNFKEQ come from the germline V gene. The CDR3 has 11 residues. Here the CDR3 reads CASRSGETQYF. Here the CDR3 DNA reads TGTGCCAGCAGGTCCGGGGAGACCCAGTACTTC.

V gene TRBV2 combines with J gene TRBJ1-6; D is undetermined. CDR3 length equals 14 residues. V was pared by 0 bases and J by 9 bases, with 9 bases between. Germline CDR1 reads SNHLY; CDR2 reads FYNNEI. CDR3 DNA: TGTGCCAGCAGTGAAGCGCGCAGGTTTTCACCCCTCCACTTT. It specifies CASSEARRFSPLHF.

This sequence joins TRBV5-6 and TRBJ2-5, with 12 bases matching TRBD2. V dropped 2 bases and J dropped 5; count of bases not matched to a gene: 4. Germline V gene data show CDR1 as SGHDT and CDR2 as YYEEEE. The CDR3 contains 15 residues. CDR3 protein: CASSLLAGGGETQYF. CDR3 DNA sequence: TGTGCCAGCAGCTTACTAGCGGGAGGTGGGGAGACCCAGTACTTC.

The genes are TRBV24-1 and TRBJ1-5, with a possible D match to TRBD1 (6 bases). There are 14 residues in the CDR3. The V end was cut by 4 bases, the J end by 4 bases, with 10 bases between. Germline CDR1 is KGHDR and CDR2 is SFDVKD. CDR3 coding DNA: TGTGCCACCAGTGAACAGGGTTGGAATCAGCCCCAGCATTTT. Protein sequence: CATSEQGWNQPQHF.

This clone showed up just once. V gene TRBV4-1 combines with J gene TRBJ1-5, with a weak D call TRBD1 (5 bases). Germline loops: CDR1 MGHRA, CDR2 YSYEKL. Trimming removed 1 base at V and 6 bases at J, with 7 bases between. This CDR3 region has 13 residues. This CDR3 reads CASSQAQGQPQHF. The CDR3 bases are TGCGCCAGCAGCCAAGCCCAGGGTCAGCCCCAGCATTTT.

The CDR3 is CASSYSILAGALNEQFF. CDR3 coding DNA: TGTGCCAGCAGTTACTCGATACTAGCGGGGGCCCTAAATGAGCAGTTCTTC. The V gene is TRBV6-2 or TRBV6-3, the J gene TRBJ2-1; 11 bases map to TRBD2. Unmatched junction bases numbered 8, after V lost 0 bases and J lost 7 bases. The CDR3 consists of 17 residues. CDR1 is MNHEY, CDR2 SVGEGT, per germline.

The rearrangement links TRBV4-1 to TRBJ1-1, with D hard to call. Germline V CDR1 and CDR2: MGHRA, YSYEKL. CDR3 length: 15 amino acids. Trimming removed 1 base from V and 6 bases from J, with 15 bases in between. CDR3 DNA: TGCGCCAGCAGCCAAGTAAGGGCCGCGGGCGCTGAAGCTTTCTTT. Translation: CASSQVRAAGAEAFF.

The chain is built from TRBV19 and TRBJ1-5; 9 bases align to TRBD1. J lost 2 bases, V lost 4 bases, and 6 bases had no gene match. Per the germline V gene, CDR1 is LNHDA and CDR2 is SQIVND (reference sequence). The CDR3 totals 16 residues. This CDR3 reads CASSRTQGAGNQPQHF. The DNA for the CDR3 is TGTGCCAGTAGTAGAACACAGGGGGCGGGCAATCAGCCCCAGCATTTT.

The chain is built from TRBV9 and TRBJ2-2; TRBD2 matches 8 bases. Germline V lookup: CDR1 SGDLS, CDR2 YYNGEE. The CDR3 has 14 amino acids. Unmatched junction bases numbered 7, after V lost 6 bases and J lost 6 bases. CDR3 amino acids: CASTSGRVAGELFF. CDR3 nucleotides: TGTGCCAGCACCTCCGGGAGGGTGGCCGGGGAGCTGTTTTTT.

This clone was seen only a few times. The chain uses TRBV13 and TRBJ2-1; 11 bases agree with TRBD2. J was trimmed by 8 bases and V by 4 bases; bases with no gene match: 4. The germline V gene has CDR1 PRHDT and CDR2 FYEKMQ (reference sequence). The CDR3 totals 14 residues. In DNA form, the CDR3 reads TGTGCCAGCAGCTCCCCGGGACTAGCGGATGAGCAGTTCTTC. Encoded protein: CASSSPGLADEQFF.

With respect to this clone: An end of the junction differs from the germline gene, which may be a read error. The V call is TRBV2, the J call TRBJ2-7, with D perhaps matching TRBD2 (5 bases). The CDR3 totals 12 residues. Looked up from germline, CDR1 is SNHLY and CDR2 is FYNNEI. In nucleotides, the CDR3 is TGTGCCGGCAGGAGCGGCTCCTACGAGCAGTACTTC. It is translated as CAGRSGSYEQYF.